This paragraph reports one TCR beta chain. Antigen: not known. This entry is derived from a study of cytomegalovirus exposure and HLA in healthy donors. General study points: Sequencing likely produced, as an artifact, a cluster of highly shared sequence variants. In the analysis, some V segments, TRBV6-2 and TRBV6-3 included, were excluded as indistinguishable.

V dropped 4 bases and J dropped 0 bases, with 16 bases sitting between them. There are 16 residues in the CDR3. The germline V gene encodes CDR1 MDHEN and CDR2 SYDVKM. The PCR contained 60 Vbeta and 13 Jbeta primers. Measured with immunoSEQ multiplex PCR; TCRdb has only the in-frame clones, and not every one. The table records under 150,000 clones, around 85% of them present only once. The chain recombines TRBV28 with TRBJ2-7; D is uncertain. Sequenced sample: PBMCs. The clonotype was recovered from a woman aged 25 to 39 in good health and CMV-seropositive. The CDR3 spells CASSYPLSMSSYEQYF. The CDR3 DNA is TGTGCCAGCAGTTACCCACTTTCGATGAGCTCCTACGAGCAGTACTTC.